This T cell receptor beta chain is from a study of cytomegalovirus exposure and HLA in healthy donors. Study-wide background: An earlier analysis found fewer than 120 million unique TCR beta sequences from about 190 million T cells. Of the donors genotyped, 398 in all, 75% to 85% fell in the Caucasian-associated ancestry cluster. Study observations and caveats: Earlier analysis yielded a pattern in which most TCR beta V segments were productive about 90% or about 30% of the time.

PCR was performed using 60 Vbeta and 13 Jbeta primers. Per the original data handling: Unique TCR beta chains totaled some 80 million in a later count, with about 11 million of them shared. Repertoires were generated with immunoSEQ multiplex PCR, while TCRdb's copy carries only in-frame clones and drops some. V, J and clone size were drawn from that table, and D and trimming were deduced from the DNA. The table records tens of thousands of clones, roughly three quarters of them present only once. This CDR3 spans 15 amino acids. Germline CDR1 and CDR2: LNHDA and SQIVND (reference sequence). With respect to this clone: Antigen unknown. An end of the junction differs from the germline gene, which may be a read error.

The sample taken for sequencing was PBMCs. The TCR originated in a woman aged 25 to 39 in good health and CMV-seropositive. The rearrangement joins TRBV19 to TRBJ1-2; maybe TRBD1 (5 bases). The CDR3 DNA follows: TGTGCCAGTAGTTCCCGGGCCCGGGGGAACTATGGCTACCCCTTC. Translating gives CASSSRARGNYGYPF.